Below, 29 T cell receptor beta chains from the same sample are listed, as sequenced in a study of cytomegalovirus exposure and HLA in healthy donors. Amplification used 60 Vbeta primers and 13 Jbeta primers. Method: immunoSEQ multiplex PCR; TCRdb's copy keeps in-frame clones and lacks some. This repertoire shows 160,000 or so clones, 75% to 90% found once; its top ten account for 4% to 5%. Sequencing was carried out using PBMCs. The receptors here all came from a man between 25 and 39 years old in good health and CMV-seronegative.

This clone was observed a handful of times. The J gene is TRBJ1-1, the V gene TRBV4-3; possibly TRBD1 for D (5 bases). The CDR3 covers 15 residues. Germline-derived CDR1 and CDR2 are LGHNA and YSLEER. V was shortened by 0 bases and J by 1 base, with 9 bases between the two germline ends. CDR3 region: CASSQDQGANTEAFF. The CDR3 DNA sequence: TGCGCCAGCAGCCAAGATCAAGGGGCGAACACTGAAGCTTTCTTT.

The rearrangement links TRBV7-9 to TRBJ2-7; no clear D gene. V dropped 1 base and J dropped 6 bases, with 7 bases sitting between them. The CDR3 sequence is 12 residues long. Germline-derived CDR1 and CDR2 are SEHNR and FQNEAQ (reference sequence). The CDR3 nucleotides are TGTGCCAGCAGCTTAGTTCCACTCGAGCAGTACTTC. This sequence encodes CASSLVPLEQYF.

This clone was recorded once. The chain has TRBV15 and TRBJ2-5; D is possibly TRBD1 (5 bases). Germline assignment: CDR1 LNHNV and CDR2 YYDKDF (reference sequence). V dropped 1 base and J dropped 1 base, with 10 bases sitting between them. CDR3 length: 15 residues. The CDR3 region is CATSRVQELQETQYF. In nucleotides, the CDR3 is TGTGCCACCAGCAGAGTACAGGAGCTCCAAGAGACCCAGTACTTC.

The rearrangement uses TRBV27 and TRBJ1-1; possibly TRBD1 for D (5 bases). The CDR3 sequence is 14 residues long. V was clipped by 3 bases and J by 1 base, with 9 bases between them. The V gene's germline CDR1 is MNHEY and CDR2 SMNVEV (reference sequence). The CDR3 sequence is CASSFTGQNTEAFF. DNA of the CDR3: TGTGCCAGCAGTTTTACAGGTCAGAACACTGAAGCTTTCTTT.

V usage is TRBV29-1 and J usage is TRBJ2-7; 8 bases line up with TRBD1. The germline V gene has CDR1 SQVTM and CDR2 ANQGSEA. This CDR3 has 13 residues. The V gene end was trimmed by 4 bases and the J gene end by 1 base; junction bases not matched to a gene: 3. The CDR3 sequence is CSVADRASYEQYF. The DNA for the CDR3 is TGCAGCGTTGCGGACAGGGCTTCCTACGAGCAGTACTTC.

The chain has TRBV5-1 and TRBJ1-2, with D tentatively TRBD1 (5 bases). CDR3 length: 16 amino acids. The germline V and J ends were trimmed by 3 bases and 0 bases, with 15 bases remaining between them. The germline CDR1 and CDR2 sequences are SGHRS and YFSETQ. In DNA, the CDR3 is TGCGCCAGCAGCTCTACTTGGGGGGGACCTAACTATGGCTACACCTTC. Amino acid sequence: CASSSTWGGPNYGYTF.

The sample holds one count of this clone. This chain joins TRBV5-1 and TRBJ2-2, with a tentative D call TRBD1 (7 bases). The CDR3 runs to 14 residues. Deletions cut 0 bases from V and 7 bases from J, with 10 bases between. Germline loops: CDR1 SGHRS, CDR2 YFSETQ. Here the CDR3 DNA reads TGCGCCAGCAGCTTGGCCAGGGGGGACGGGGAGCTGTTTTTT. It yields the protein CASSLARGDGELFF.

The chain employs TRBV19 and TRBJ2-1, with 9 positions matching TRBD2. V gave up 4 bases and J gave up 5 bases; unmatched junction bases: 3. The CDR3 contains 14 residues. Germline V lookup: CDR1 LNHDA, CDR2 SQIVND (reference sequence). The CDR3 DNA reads TGTGCCAGTAGTAGGGCGGGGGGGCACAATGAGCAGTTCTTC. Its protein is CASSRAGGHNEQFF.

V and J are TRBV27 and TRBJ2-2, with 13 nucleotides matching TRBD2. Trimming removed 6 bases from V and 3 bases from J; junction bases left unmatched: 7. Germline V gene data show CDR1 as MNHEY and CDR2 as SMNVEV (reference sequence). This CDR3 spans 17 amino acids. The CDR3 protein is CASRLGLAGADTGELFF. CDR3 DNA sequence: TGTGCCAGCAGACTCGGACTAGCGGGAGCGGACACCGGGGAGCTGTTTTTT.

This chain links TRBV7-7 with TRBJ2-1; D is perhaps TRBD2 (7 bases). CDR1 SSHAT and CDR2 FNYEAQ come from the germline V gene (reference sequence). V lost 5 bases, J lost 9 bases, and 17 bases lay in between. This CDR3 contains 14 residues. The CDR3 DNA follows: TGTGCCAGCAGCCAGCAAGCGGGACATACTGAGCAGTTCTTC. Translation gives CASSQQAGHTEQFF.

For the CDR3, the DNA is TGTGCCAGCAGCGTGAGCGGGAACCCCTACGAGCAGTACTTC. Protein sequence: CASSVSGNPYEQYF. This sequence joins TRBV9 and TRBJ2-7; the match to TRBD2 covers 7 bases. The CDR3 runs 14 residues. V lost 2 bases and J lost 2; bases outside the gene matches: 4. Germline assignment: CDR1 SGDLS and CDR2 YYNGEE. Full variable domain (outside the CDR3, taken from reference TRBV9 and TRBJ2-7): DSGVTQTPKHLITATGQRVTLRCSPRSGDLSVYWYQQSLDQGLQFLIQYYNGEERAKGNILERFSAQQFPDLHSELNLSSLELGDSALYFCASSVSGNPYEQYFGPGTRLTVT.

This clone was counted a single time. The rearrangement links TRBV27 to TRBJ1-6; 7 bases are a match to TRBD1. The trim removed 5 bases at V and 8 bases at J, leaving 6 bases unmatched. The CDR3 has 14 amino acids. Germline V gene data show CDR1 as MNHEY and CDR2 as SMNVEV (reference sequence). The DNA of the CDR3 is TGTGCCAGCAGTACCGGACAGGTGGATTCACCCCTCCACTTT. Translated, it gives CASSTGQVDSPLHF.

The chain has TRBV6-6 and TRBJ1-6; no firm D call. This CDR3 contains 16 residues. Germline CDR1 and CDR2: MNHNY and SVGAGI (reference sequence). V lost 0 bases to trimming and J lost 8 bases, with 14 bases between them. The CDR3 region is CASSYSAEAGYSPLHF. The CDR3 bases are TGTGCCAGCAGTTACTCAGCGGAAGCTGGGTATTCACCCCTCCACTTT.

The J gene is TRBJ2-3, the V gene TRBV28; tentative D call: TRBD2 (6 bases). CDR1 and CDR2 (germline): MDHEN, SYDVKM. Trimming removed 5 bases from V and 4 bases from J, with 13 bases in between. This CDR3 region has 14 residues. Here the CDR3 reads CASSRGRGPDTQYF. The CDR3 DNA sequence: TGTGCCAGCAGTAGAGGGCGGGGACCAGATACGCAGTATTTT.

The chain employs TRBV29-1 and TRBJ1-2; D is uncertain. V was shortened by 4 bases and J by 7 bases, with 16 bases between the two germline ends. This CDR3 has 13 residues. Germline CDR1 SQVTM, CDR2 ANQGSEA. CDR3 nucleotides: TGCAGCGTTGTTGAGGGCGGGTTGGGTGGCTACACCTTC. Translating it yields CSVVEGGLGGYTF. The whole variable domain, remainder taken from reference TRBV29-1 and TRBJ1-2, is SAVISQKPSRDICQRGTSLTIQCQVDSQVTMMFWYRQQPGQSLTLIATANQGSEATYESGFVIDKFPISRPNLTFSTLTVSNMSPEDSSIYLCSVVEGGLGGYTFGSGTRLTVV.

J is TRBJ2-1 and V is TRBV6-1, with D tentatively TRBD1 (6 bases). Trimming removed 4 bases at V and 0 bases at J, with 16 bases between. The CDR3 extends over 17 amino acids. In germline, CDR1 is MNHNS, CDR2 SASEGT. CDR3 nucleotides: TGTGCCAGCAGTGCCCCCGGACAGCCTAACTCCTACAATGAGCAGTTCTTC. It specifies CASSAPGQPNSYNEQFF.

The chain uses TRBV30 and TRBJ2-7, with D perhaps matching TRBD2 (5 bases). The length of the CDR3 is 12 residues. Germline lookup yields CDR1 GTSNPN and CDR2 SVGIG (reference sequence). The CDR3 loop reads CASRRVGYEQYF. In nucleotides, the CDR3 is TGTGCTTCGAGGCGGGTGGGCTACGAGCAGTACTTC.

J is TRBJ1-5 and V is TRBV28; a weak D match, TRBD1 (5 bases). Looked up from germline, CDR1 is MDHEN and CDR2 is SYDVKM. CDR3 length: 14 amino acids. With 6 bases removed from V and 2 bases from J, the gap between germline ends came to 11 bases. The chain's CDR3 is CASSRDRGNQPQHF. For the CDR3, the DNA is TGTGCCAGCAGCCGTGACAGAGGCAATCAGCCCCAGCATTTT.

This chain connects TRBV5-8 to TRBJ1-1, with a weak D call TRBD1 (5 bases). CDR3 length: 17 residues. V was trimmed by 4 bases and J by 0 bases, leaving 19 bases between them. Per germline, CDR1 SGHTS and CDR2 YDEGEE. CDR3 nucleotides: TGTGCCAGCAGCCGGAGGGGCGGGGCGGTTTTGAACACTGAAGCTTTCTTT. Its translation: CASSRRGGAVLNTEAFF.

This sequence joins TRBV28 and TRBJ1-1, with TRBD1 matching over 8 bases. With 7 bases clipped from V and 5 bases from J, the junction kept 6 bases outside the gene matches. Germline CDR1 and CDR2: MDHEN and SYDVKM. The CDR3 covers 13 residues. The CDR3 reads CASTTGGWTEAFF. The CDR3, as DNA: TGTGCCAGCACAACAGGGGGATGGACTGAAGCTTTCTTT.

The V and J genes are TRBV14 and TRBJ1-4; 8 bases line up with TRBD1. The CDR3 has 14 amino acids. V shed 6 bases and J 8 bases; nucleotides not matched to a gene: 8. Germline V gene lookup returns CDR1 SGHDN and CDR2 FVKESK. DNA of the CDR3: TGTGCCAGCAGTCCGACAGGGGTAGAGGAAAAACTGTTTTTT. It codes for CASSPTGVEEKLFF.

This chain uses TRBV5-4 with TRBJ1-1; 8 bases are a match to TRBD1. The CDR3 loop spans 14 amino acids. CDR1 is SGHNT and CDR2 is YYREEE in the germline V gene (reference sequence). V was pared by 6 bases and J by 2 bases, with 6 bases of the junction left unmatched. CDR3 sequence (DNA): TGTGCCAGCAAAGGCAGGGGGCGAAACACTGAAGCTTTCTTT. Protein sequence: CASKGRGRNTEAFF.

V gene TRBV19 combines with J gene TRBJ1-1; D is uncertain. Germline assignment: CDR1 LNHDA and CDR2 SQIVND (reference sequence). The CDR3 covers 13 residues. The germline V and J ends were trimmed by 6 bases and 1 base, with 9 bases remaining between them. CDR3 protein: CASSATGNTEAFF. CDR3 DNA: TGTGCCAGTAGCGCGACGGGGAACACTGAAGCTTTCTTT.

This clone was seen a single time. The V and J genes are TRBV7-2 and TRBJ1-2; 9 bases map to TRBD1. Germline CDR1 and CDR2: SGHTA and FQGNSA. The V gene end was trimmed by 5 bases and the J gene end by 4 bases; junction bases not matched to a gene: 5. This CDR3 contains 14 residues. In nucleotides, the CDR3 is TGTGCCAGCAGCGCCCGGGACAGGGCCTATGGCTACACCTTC. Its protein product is CASSARDRAYGYTF.

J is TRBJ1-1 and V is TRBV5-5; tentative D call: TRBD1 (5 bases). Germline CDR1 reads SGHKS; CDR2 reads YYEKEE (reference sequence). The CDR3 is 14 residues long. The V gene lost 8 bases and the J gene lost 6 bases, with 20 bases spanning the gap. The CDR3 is CASVPHSQGSEAFF. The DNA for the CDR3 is TGTGCCAGTGTTCCCCACTCCCAGGGTTCTGAAGCTTTCTTT.

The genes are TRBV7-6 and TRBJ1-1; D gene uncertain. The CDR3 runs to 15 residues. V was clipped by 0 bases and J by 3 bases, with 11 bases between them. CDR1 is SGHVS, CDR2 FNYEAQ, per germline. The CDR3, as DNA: TGTGCCAGCAGCTTAGCTGGGAGAAAGGACACTGAAGCTTTCTTT. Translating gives CASSLAGRKDTEAFF.

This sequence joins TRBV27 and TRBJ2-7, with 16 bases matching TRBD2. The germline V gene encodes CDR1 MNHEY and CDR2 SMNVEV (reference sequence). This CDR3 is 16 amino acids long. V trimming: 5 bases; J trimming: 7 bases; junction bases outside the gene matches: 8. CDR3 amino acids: CASSLGTSGGAREQYF. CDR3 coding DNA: TGTGCCAGCAGTCTGGGGACTAGCGGGGGGGCGAGAGAGCAGTACTTC.

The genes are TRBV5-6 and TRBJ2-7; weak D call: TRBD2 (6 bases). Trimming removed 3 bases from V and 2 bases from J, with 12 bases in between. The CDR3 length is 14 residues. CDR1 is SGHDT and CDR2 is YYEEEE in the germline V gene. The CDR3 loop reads CASSSAGTPYEQYF. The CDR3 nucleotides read TGTGCCAGCAGCTCCGCGGGAACACCCTACGAGCAGTACTTC.

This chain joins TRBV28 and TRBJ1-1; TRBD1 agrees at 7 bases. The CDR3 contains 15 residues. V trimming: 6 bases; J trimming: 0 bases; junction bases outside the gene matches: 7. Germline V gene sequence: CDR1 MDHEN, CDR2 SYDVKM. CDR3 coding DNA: TGTGCCAGCAGGAAAGACAGGGAACTGAACACTGAAGCTTTCTTT. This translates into CASRKDRELNTEAFF.